Sequencing of this T cell receptor (beta chain) was carried out in a study of cytomegalovirus exposure and HLA in healthy donors. Study-level points and caveats: Previously analyzed data showed that most TCR beta V segments were productive at a frequency of about 90% or about 30%. Overall, roughly 170 TCR beta chains were annotated as cytomegalovirus-associated.

Germline V CDR1 and CDR2: GTSNPN, SVGIG (reference sequence). The CDR3 extends over 13 amino acids. V was clipped by 3 bases and J by 3 bases, with 8 bases between them. PCR amplification relied on 60 Vbeta primers (plus 13 Jbeta primers). This table comes from immunoSEQ multiplex PCR, and its TCRdb copy is limited to in-frame clones, with some not included. Of 65,000 to 90,000 clones detected, around 80% appear once; the ten largest clones hold 1.9%. In regard to this clone: As yet, its antigen is unknown.

This cohort consisted of healthy bone marrow donors. At the time of sampling, donors were nominally healthy, though unrecorded immune exposures were likely. The receptor was derived from a man younger than 30 in good health and CMV-seronegative. V gene TRBV30 combines with J gene TRBJ1-4; D is unresolved. Material: PBMCs. CDR3 region: CAWSRQPNEKLFF. The CDR3 DNA reads TGTGCCTGGAGCAGGCAGCCTAATGAAAAACTGTTTTTT.